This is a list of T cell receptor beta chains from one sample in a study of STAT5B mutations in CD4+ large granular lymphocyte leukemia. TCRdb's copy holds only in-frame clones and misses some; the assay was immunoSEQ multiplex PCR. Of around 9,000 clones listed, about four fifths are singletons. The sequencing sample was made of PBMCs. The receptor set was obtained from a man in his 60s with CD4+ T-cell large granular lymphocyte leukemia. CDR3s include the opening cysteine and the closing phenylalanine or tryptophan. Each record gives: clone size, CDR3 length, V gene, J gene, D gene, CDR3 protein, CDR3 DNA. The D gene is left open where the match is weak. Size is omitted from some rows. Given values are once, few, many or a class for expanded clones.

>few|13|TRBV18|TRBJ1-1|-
CASSPNMNTEAFF
TGTGCCAGCTCACCGAATATGAACACTGAAGCTTTCTTT
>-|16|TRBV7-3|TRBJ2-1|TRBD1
CASSSRTGSSYNEQFF
TGTGCCAGCAGCTCCCGGACAGGGAGCTCCTACAATGAGCAGTTCTTC
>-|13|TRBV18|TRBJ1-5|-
CASSPSGNQPQHF
TGTGCCAGCTCACCGAGTGGCAATCAGCCCCAGCATTTT
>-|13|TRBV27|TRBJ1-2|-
CASSLSAGLGYTF
TGTGCCAGCAGTTTATCGGCAGGGCTGGGCTACACCTTC
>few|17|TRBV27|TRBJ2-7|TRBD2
CASSSASGRGTSYEQYF
TGTGCCAGCAGTTCAGCTAGCGGGAGGGGGACTTCCTACGAGCAGTACTTC
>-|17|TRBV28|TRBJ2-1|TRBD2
CASRQESSGSLRNEQFF
TGTGCCAGCAGGCAGGAGTCTAGCGGGAGTCTGAGGAATGAGCAGTTCTTC
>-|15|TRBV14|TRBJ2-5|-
CASSQEADFRETQYF
TGTGCCAGCAGCCAAGAAGCGGACTTCCGAGAGACCCAGTACTTC
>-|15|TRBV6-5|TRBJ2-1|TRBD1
CASSYGTGRVNEQFF
TGTGCCAGCAGTTACGGGACAGGGAGAGTCAATGAGCAGTTCTTC
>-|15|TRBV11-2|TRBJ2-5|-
CASSPRRAGGETQYF
TGTGCCAGCAGCCCACGAAGGGCCGGCGGAGAGACCCAGTACTTC
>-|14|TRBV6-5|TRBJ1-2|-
CASRSSQGNYGYTF
TGTGCCAGCAGGTCGTCCCAGGGGAACTATGGCTACACCTTC
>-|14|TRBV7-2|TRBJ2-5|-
CASSLIASPETQYF
TGTGCCAGCAGCTTAATAGCTAGCCCAGAGACCCAGTACTTC
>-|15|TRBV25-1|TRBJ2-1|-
CASSDRVSPYNEQFF
TGTGCCAGCAGTGACAGGGTCAGTCCCTACAATGAGCAGTTCTTC
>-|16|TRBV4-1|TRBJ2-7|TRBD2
CASSGGGPSRTYEQYF
TGCGCCAGCAGCGGGGGGGGACCCAGTCGAACCTACGAGCAGTACTTC
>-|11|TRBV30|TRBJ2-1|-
CACIPSNEQFF
TGTGCCTGTATTCCGTCCAATGAGCAGTTCTTC